Listed below are T cell receptor beta chains from one sample, sequenced in a study of T cell repertoires in cytomegalovirus infection. Their recognized antigens are unknown. One entry per CDR3 protein, called by TCRdb with MiXCR from the reads. Of about 570,000 distinct CDR3 sequences detected, just under 40% appear once; the ten largest clones hold 40% to 60%. Sequences were derived from cultured PBMCs, sampled from culture after CMV antigen stimulation. These receptors all come from a human donor in good health (CMV status not recorded). Some clones in this sample may be carry-over from other donors' samples. Each CDR3 is given with its conserved first and last residue. A D gene is named only where the DNA matches it firmly. Size tells how often a clone was seen (once, few, many) or the class of an expanded clone, and some rows leave it out.

V gene: TRBV7-8
D gene: -
clone size: -
J gene: TRBJ1-5
CDR3 DNA: TGTGCCAGCAGCTTTGCTGTCAATCAGCCCCAGCATTTT
CDR3 protein: CASSFAVNQPQHF

V gene: TRBV20-1
D gene: -
clone size: few
J gene: TRBJ1-1
CDR3 DNA: TGCAGTGCTCACGGAGGGGCGGAGAACACTGAAGCTTTCTTT
CDR3 protein: CSAHGGAENTEAFF

V gene: TRBV5-3
D gene: -
clone size: few
J gene: TRBJ1-2
CDR3 DNA: TGTGCCAGCAGCTTCCTGGCGGCCCAGGGAGGCTACACCTTC
CDR3 protein: CASSFLAAQGGYTF

V gene: TRBV7-2
D gene: TRBD2
clone size: few
J gene: TRBJ2-1
CDR3 DNA: TGTGCCAGCAGCTTAGCGGGAGGGGCCCTCACCTACAATGAGCAGTTCTTC
CDR3 protein: CASSLAGGALTYNEQFF

V gene: TRBV7-8
D gene: -
clone size: -
J gene: TRBJ2-7
CDR3 DNA: TGTGCCAGCACGCCGGGACGGATGGTATACGAGCAGTACTTC
CDR3 protein: CASTPGRMVYEQYF

V gene: TRBV7-2
D gene: -
clone size: few
J gene: TRBJ2-2
CDR3 DNA: TGTGCCAGCAGCTTAGGGCGGGGCGGGGAGCTGTTTTTT
CDR3 protein: CASSLGRGGELFF

V gene: TRBV11-2
D gene: TRBD2
clone size: -
J gene: TRBJ2-7
CDR3 DNA: TGTGCCAGCAGCGCGACTAGCGGGAGTGTAGAGCAGTACTTC
CDR3 protein: CASSATSGSVEQYF

V gene: TRBV5-4
D gene: TRBD2
clone size: -
J gene: TRBJ2-3
CDR3 DNA: TGTGCCAGCAGCTTGTCGGCGGGGGGCAAGTATTTT
CDR3 protein: CASSLSAGGKYF

V gene: TRBV11-2
D gene: -
clone size: few
J gene: TRBJ2-1
CDR3 DNA: TGTGCCAGCAGCTTAGCTGTTCGACATCCGGGAGTAAACAATGAGCAGTTCTTC
CDR3 protein: CASSLAVRHPGVNNEQFF

V gene: TRBV7-6
D gene: TRBD1
clone size: few
J gene: TRBJ1-1
CDR3 DNA: TGTGCCAGCAGCTCCGGCGGGACAGGTGAAGCTTTCTTT
CDR3 protein: CASSSGGTGEAFF

V gene: TRBV12-3/TRBV12-4
D gene: -
clone size: -
J gene: TRBJ2-2
CDR3 DNA: TGTGCCAGCAGTTTGCGACCCGGGGAGCTGTTTTTT
CDR3 protein: CASSLRPGELFF

V gene: TRBV12-3/TRBV12-4
D gene: -
clone size: -
J gene: TRBJ2-2
CDR3 DNA: TGTGCCAGCAGTCGTAGCGCGAACACCGGGGAGCTGTTTTTT
CDR3 protein: CASSRSANTGELFF

V gene: TRBV20-1
D gene: -
clone size: -
J gene: TRBJ2-7
CDR3 DNA: TGCAGTGCTCGCCCAGGGGCTACCTACGAGCAGTACTTC
CDR3 protein: CSARPGATYEQYF

V gene: TRBV23-1
D gene: TRBD1
clone size: once
J gene: TRBJ1-5
CDR3 DNA: TGCGCCAGCAGTCTCGAAGACTCCGGGACAGGGGTCTACAATCAGCCCCAGCATTTT
CDR3 protein: CASSLEDSGTGVYNQPQHF

V gene: TRBV11-3
D gene: -
clone size: -
J gene: TRBJ2-1
CDR3 DNA: TGTGCCAGCAGCTCGTCGGTCGTAGGGGTCAATACGGTTGGGAATGAGCAGTTCTTC
CDR3 protein: CASSSSVVGVNTVGNEQFF

V gene: TRBV7-3
D gene: -
clone size: few
J gene: TRBJ1-4
CDR3 DNA: TGTGCCAGCAGCCCACACAGGAATGAAAAACTGTTTTTT
CDR3 protein: CASSPHRNEKLFF

V gene: TRBV7-9
D gene: TRBD2
clone size: -
J gene: TRBJ2-1
CDR3 DNA: TGTGCCAGCAGCCTACCCGGGACTAGCGGTTACAATGAGCAGTTCTTC
CDR3 protein: CASSLPGTSGYNEQFF

V gene: TRBV10-3
D gene: -
clone size: few
J gene: TRBJ2-5
CDR3 DNA: TGTGCCATCAGTGAAAGGCAGGGTAGTGGGCAGATTCAAGAGACCCAGTACTTC
CDR3 protein: CAISERQGSGQIQETQYF

V gene: TRBV4-1
D gene: TRBD1
clone size: few
J gene: TRBJ2-3
CDR3 DNA: TGCGCCAGCAGCCAGCTAACAGGGGGCCCGACAGATACGCAGTATTTT
CDR3 protein: CASSQLTGGPTDTQYF

V gene: TRBV6-1
D gene: -
clone size: -
J gene: TRBJ1-5
CDR3 DNA: TGTGCCAGCAGACCCCTCGCCAATCAGCCCCAGCATTTT
CDR3 protein: CASRPLANQPQHF

V gene: TRBV5-1
D gene: TRBD2
clone size: -
J gene: TRBJ2-7
CDR3 DNA: TGCGCCAGCAGCTTCGGCGGGAGGACGGACGAGCAGTACTTC
CDR3 protein: CASSFGGRTDEQYF

V gene: TRBV11-2
D gene: -
clone size: few
J gene: TRBJ2-3
CDR3 DNA: TGTGCCAGCAGCTTAAGTTGGGGGCTGGGAGATACGCAGTATTTT
CDR3 protein: CASSLSWGLGDTQYF

V gene: TRBV6-1
D gene: -
clone size: -
J gene: TRBJ1-1
CDR3 DNA: TGTGCCAGCAGTGTCCGGGGGTGGAACACTGAAGCTTTCTTT
CDR3 protein: CASSVRGWNTEAFF

V gene: TRBV7-2
D gene: TRBD1
clone size: many
J gene: TRBJ1-4
CDR3 DNA: TGTGCCAGCAGCGGCAGGCCAGGGGGTCAATACACTGCTAATGAAAAACTGTTTTTT
CDR3 protein: CASSGRPGGQYTANEKLFF

V gene: TRBV7-4
D gene: -
clone size: -
J gene: TRBJ1-1
CDR3 DNA: TGTGCCAGCAGCTTCTTTAGGGCAGGGGTAACAGCTTTCTTT
CDR3 protein: CASSFFRAGVTAFF

V gene: TRBV11-2
D gene: TRBD2
clone size: -
J gene: TRBJ2-4
CDR3 DNA: TGTGCCAGCAGCCCCCGGACTAGCGGGAACATTCAGTACTTC
CDR3 protein: CASSPRTSGNIQYF

V gene: TRBV2
D gene: TRBD1
clone size: -
J gene: TRBJ1-2
CDR3 DNA: TGTGCCAGCAGCGCAGAAGGGGGACAGGCCCCGAACTATGGCTACACCTTC
CDR3 protein: CASSAEGGQAPNYGYTF

V gene: TRBV7-6
D gene: -
clone size: few
J gene: TRBJ2-3
CDR3 DNA: TGTGCCAGCAGTTCAAAGGTCGGAGATACGCAGTATTTT
CDR3 protein: CASSSKVGDTQYF

V gene: TRBV5-5
D gene: TRBD1
clone size: few
J gene: TRBJ2-7
CDR3 DNA: TGTGCCAGCAGCCCAATATCAGGGACAGGCTCCTACGAGCAGTACTTC
CDR3 protein: CASSPISGTGSYEQYF

V gene: TRBV5-6
D gene: TRBD2
clone size: many
J gene: TRBJ2-4
CDR3 DNA: TGTGCCACCGAGGCTCTGGGGGGGGCCAAAAACATTCAGTACTTC
CDR3 protein: CATEALGGAKNIQYF

V gene: TRBV6-8
D gene: -
clone size: once
J gene: TRBJ2-1
CDR3 DNA: TGTGCCAGCAGACCGCCGGGACTGCCGTACAATGAGCAGTTCTTC
CDR3 protein: CASRPPGLPYNEQFF

V gene: TRBV7-6
D gene: TRBD1
clone size: -
J gene: TRBJ1-1
CDR3 DNA: TGTGCCAGCAGCCCAGGGGGTTCGGAGGGCACTGAAGCTTTCTTT
CDR3 protein: CASSPGGSEGTEAFF

V gene: TRBV19
D gene: -
clone size: few
J gene: TRBJ1-1
CDR3 DNA: TGTGCCAGTAGTATCGGCAGGGGCTCGGCTGAAGCTTTCTTT
CDR3 protein: CASSIGRGSAEAFF

V gene: TRBV6-2/TRBV6-3
D gene: TRBD1
clone size: few
J gene: TRBJ2-7
CDR3 DNA: TGTGCCAGCAGTTACAAGGGACAGGGCCCTCTCTCCTACGAGCAGTACTTC
CDR3 protein: CASSYKGQGPLSYEQYF

V gene: TRBV6-1
D gene: TRBD1
clone size: -
J gene: TRBJ2-6
CDR3 DNA: TGTGCCAGCAATCCGACAGGGTATGGGGCCAACGTCCTGACTTTC
CDR3 protein: CASNPTGYGANVLTF

V gene: TRBV19
D gene: -
clone size: few
J gene: TRBJ1-1
CDR3 DNA: TGTGCCAGTAGTAGTAGTCCGGGGTTGACTGAAGCTTTCTTT
CDR3 protein: CASSSSPGLTEAFF

V gene: TRBV19
D gene: -
clone size: -
J gene: TRBJ2-7
CDR3 DNA: TGTGCCAGTAGTATTTTGGGGACGGAGGGCTACGAGCAGTACTTC
CDR3 protein: CASSILGTEGYEQYF

V gene: TRBV20-1
D gene: TRBD2
clone size: -
J gene: TRBJ2-4
CDR3 DNA: TGCAGTGCTAGAGTGGGTTTCCTAGCGGCTAAAAACATTCAGTACTTC
CDR3 protein: CSARVGFLAAKNIQYF

V gene: TRBV29-1
D gene: -
clone size: few
J gene: TRBJ1-1
CDR3 DNA: TGCAGCCTCCCAGGTTGCACTGAAGCTTTCTTT
CDR3 protein: CSLPGCTEAFF

V gene: TRBV5-4
D gene: -
clone size: -
J gene: TRBJ2-1
CDR3 DNA: TGTGCCAGCAGCTTGGTGTCCGGGAGCGCCAACAATGAGCAGTTCTTC
CDR3 protein: CASSLVSGSANNEQFF

V gene: TRBV4-1
D gene: -
clone size: few
J gene: TRBJ1-5
CDR3 DNA: TGCGCCAGCAGCCAAGATCGAGCGCCCAATCAGCCCCAGCATTTT
CDR3 protein: CASSQDRAPNQPQHF

V gene: TRBV11-2
D gene: -
clone size: -
J gene: TRBJ2-3
CDR3 DNA: TGTGCCAGCACCCCCTCGGGGGCTGGCACAGATACGCAGTATTTT
CDR3 protein: CASTPSGAGTDTQYF

V gene: TRBV20-1
D gene: -
clone size: few
J gene: TRBJ2-3
CDR3 DNA: TGCAGTGCTAGAAGCTCGGACAGCACAGATACGCAGTATTTT
CDR3 protein: CSARSSDSTDTQYF

V gene: TRBV11-2
D gene: -
clone size: few
J gene: TRBJ2-1
CDR3 DNA: TGTGCCAGCAGCTTAGGGTCTGTGAACAATGAGCAGTTCTTC
CDR3 protein: CASSLGSVNNEQFF

V gene: TRBV7-8
D gene: -
clone size: -
J gene: TRBJ2-5
CDR3 DNA: TGTGCCAGCAGCTCTCGGGGGTACCAAGAGACCCAGTACTTC
CDR3 protein: CASSSRGYQETQYF

V gene: TRBV5-4
D gene: TRBD2
clone size: once
J gene: TRBJ2-1
CDR3 DNA: TGTGCCAGCAGCTTGGTTGAGCGGGGGGCACCAGTTGAGCAGTTCTTC
CDR3 protein: CASSLVERGAPVEQFF

V gene: TRBV12-3/TRBV12-4
D gene: -
clone size: -
J gene: TRBJ2-1
CDR3 DNA: TGTGCCAGCACCACCCCGGACATCTTCCATGAGCAGTTCTTC
CDR3 protein: CASTTPDIFHEQFF

V gene: TRBV7-2
D gene: TRBD2
clone size: few
J gene: TRBJ2-3
CDR3 DNA: TGTGCCAGCAGCTTAAATCTCCGTAGCGGGGGGCCCCCCACAGATACGCAGTATTTT
CDR3 protein: CASSLNLRSGGPPTDTQYF

V gene: TRBV6-5
D gene: -
clone size: -
J gene: TRBJ2-7
CDR3 DNA: TGTGGAATGTGCCCTAATGATTACGAGCAGTACTTC
CDR3 protein: CGMCPNDYEQYF

V gene: TRBV15
D gene: TRBD1
clone size: -
J gene: TRBJ1-2
CDR3 DNA: TGTGCCACCAGCCTCGGACAGGGCTATGGCTACACCTTC
CDR3 protein: CATSLGQGYGYTF